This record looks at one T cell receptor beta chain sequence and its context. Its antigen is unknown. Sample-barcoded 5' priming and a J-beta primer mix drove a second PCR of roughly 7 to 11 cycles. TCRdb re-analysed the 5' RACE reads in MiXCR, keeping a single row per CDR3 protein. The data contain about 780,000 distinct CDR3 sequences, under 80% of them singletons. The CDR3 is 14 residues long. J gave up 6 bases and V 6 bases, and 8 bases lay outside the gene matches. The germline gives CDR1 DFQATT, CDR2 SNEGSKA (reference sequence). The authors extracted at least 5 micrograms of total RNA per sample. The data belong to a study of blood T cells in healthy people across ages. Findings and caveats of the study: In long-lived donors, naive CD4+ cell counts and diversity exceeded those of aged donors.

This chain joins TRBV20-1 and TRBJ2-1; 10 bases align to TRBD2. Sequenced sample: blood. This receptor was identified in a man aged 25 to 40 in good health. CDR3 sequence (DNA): TGCAGTGCCAACAGCGGGGGGGCCTTCAATGAGCAGTTCTTC. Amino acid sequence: CSANSGGAFNEQFF.